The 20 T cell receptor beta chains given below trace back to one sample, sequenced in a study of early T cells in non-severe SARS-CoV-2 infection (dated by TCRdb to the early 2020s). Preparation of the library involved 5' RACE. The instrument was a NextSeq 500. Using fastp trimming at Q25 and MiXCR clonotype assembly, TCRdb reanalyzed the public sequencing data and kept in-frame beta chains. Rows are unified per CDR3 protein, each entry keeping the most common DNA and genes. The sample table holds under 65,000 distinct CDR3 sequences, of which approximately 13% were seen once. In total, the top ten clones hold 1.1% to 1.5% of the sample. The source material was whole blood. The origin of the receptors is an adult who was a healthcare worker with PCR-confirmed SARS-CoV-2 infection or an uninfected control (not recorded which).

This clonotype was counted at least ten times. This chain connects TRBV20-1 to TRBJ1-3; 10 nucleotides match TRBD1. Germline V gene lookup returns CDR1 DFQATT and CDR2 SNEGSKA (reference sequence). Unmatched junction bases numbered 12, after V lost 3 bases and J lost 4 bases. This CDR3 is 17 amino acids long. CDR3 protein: CSARFYPGQGVGNTIYF. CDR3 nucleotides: TGCAGTGCTAGGTTTTATCCCGGACAGGGGGTCGGAAACACCATATATTTT.

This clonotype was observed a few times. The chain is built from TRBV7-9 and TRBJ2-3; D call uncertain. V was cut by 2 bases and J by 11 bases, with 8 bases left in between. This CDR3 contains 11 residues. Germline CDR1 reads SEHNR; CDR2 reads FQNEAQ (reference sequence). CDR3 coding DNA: TGTGCCAGCAGCTTACTGGCTGAGCAGTATTTT. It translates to CASSLLAEQYF.

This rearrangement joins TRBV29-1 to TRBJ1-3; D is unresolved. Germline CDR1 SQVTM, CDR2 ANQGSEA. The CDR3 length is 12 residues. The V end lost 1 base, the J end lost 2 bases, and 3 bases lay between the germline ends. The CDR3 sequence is CSVEGAGNTIYF. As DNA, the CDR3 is TGCAGCGTTGAAGGCGCTGGAAACACCATATATTTT.

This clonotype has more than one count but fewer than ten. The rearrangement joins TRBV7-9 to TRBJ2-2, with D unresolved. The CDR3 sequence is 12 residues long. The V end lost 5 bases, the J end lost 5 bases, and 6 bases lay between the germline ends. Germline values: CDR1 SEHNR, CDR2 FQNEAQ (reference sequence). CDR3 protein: CASSPTTGELFF. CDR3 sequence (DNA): TGTGCCAGCAGCCCGACGACCGGGGAGCTGTTTTTT.

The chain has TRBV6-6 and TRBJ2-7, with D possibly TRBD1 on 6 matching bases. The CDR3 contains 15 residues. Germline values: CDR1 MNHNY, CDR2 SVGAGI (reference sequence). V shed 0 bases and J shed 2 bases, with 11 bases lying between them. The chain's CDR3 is CASSYSNRDPYEQYF. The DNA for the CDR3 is TGTGCCAGCAGTTACTCGAACAGGGACCCCTACGAGCAGTACTTC.

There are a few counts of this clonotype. CDR3 amino acids: CASSYLLGTSSTDTQYF. DNA of the CDR3: TGTGCCAGCAGTTACTTGTTGGGGACATCGAGCACAGATACGCAGTATTTT. The chain joins TRBV6-6 to TRBJ2-3; the D gene is possibly TRBD1 (6 bases). The CDR3 runs to 17 residues. In germline, CDR1 is MNHNY, CDR2 SVGAGI (reference sequence). Trimming stripped 1 base from V and 0 bases from J, with 14 bases between.

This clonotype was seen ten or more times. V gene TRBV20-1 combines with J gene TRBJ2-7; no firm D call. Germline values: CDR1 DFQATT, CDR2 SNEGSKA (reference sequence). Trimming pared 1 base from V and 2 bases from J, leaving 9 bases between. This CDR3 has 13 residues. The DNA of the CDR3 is TGCAGTGCTAGAGGGTACGGCCCCTACGAGCAGTACTTC. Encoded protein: CSARGYGPYEQYF.

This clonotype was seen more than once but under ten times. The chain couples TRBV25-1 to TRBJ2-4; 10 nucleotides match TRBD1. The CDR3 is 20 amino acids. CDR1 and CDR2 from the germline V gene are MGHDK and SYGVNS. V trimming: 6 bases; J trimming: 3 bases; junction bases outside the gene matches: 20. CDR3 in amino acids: CASSYETGQGTRSGKNIQYF. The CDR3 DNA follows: TGTGCCAGCAGCTACGAAACGGGACAGGGGACCAGGTCGGGCAAAAACATTCAGTACTTC.

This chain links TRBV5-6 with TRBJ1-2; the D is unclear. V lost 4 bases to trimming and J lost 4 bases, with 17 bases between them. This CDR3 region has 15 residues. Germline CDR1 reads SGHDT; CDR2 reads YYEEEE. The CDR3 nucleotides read TGTGCCAGCAGCCAGCAGGACGGAACCTCCTATGGCTACACCTTC. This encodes CASSQQDGTSYGYTF.

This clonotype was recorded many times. CDR3 DNA: TGCAGTGCAAGGAGAGGGGTCCCGCAGGGTTTTAATAATTCACCCCTCCACTTT. Encoded protein: CSARRGVPQGFNNSPLHF. The chain uses TRBV20-1 and TRBJ1-6; perhaps TRBD1 as D (5 bases). V lost 6 bases, J lost 5 bases, and 26 bases lay in between. Germline CDR1 DFQATT, CDR2 SNEGSKA (reference sequence). The CDR3 runs to 18 residues.

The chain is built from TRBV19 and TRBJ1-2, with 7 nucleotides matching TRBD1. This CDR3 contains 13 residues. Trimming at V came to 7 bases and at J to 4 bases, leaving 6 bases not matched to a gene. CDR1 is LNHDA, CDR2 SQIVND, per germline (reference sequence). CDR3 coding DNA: TGTGCCAGTATGGGACAGCTCCTCTATGGCTACACCTTC. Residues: CASMGQLLYGYTF.

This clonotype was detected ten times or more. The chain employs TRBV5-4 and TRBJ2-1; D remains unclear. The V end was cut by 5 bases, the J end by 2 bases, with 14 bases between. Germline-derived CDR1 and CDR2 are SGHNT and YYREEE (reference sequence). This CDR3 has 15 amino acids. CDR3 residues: CASRPTPAAYNEQFF. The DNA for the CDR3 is TGTGCCAGCAGGCCAACCCCCGCGGCCTACAATGAGCAGTTCTTC.

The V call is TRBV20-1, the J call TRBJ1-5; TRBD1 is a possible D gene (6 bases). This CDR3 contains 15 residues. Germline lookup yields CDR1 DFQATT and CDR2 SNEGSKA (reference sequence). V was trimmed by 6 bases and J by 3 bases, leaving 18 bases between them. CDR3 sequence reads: CSARPGQQFNQPQHF. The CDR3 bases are TGCAGTGCCCGGCCAGGACAGCAATTCAATCAGCCCCAGCATTTT.

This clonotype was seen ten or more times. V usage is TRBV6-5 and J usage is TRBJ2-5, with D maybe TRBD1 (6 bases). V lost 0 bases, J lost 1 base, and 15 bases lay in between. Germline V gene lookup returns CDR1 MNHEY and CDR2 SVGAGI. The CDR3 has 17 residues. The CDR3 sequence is CASSYSLDSLIQETQYF. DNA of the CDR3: TGTGCCAGCAGTTACTCCCTGGACAGTCTTATCCAAGAGACCCAGTACTTC.

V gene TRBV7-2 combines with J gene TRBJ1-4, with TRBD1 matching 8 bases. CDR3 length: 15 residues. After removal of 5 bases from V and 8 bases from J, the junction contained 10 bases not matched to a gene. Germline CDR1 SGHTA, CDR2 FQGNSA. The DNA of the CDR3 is TGTGCCAGCAGCAGACAGGGACAGGTAGAGGAAAAACTGTTTTTT. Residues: CASSRQGQVEEKLFF.

The CDR3 DNA reads as TGTGCCAGCAGCTTAGGCGTAGTCATGAACACTGAAGCTTTCTTT. Translating it yields CASSLGVVMNTEAFF. J is TRBJ1-1 and V is TRBV7-2; D not resolved. The CDR3 length is 15 residues. V lost 1 base and J 0 bases, leaving 9 bases between the germline ends. Germline V lookup: CDR1 SGHTA, CDR2 FQGNSA.

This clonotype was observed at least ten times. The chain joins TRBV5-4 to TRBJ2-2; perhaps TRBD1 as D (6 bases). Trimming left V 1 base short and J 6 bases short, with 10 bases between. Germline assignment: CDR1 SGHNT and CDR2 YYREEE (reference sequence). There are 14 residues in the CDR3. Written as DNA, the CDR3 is TGTGCCAGCAGCTTGTCCACAGGGTCCGGGGAGCTGTTTTTT. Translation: CASSLSTGSGELFF.

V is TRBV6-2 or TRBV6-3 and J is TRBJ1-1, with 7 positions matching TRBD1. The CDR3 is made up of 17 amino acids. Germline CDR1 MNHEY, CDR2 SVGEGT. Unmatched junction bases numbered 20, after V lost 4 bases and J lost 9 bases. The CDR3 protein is CASSSLTGLRSPGQAFF. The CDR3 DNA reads TGTGCCAGCAGTTCCCTGACAGGGTTACGGAGTCCTGGGCAAGCTTTCTTT.

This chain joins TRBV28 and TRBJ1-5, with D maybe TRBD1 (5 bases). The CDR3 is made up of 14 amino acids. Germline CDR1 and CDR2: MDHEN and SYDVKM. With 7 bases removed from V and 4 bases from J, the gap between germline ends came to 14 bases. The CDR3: CASISAGPNQPQHF. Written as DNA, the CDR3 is TGTGCCAGCATTTCAGCAGGGCCAAATCAGCCCCAGCATTTT.

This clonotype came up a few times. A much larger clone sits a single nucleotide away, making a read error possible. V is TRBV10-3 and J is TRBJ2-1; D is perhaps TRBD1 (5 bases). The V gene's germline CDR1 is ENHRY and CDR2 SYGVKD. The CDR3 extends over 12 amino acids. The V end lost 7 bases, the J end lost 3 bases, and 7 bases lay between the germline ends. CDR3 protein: CAITGHYNEQFF. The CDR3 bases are TGTGCCATCACCGGACACTACAATGAGCAGTTCTTC.